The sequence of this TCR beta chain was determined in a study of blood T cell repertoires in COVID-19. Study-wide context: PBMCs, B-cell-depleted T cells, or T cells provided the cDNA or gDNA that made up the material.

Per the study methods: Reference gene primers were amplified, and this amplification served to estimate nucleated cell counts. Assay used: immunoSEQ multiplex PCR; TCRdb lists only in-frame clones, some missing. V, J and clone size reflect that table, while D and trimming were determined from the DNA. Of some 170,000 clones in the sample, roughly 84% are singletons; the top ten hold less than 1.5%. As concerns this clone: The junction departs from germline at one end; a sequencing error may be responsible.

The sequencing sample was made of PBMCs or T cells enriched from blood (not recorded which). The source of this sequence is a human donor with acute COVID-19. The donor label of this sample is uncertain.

Here the CDR3 reads CASSPLGQLNF. In nucleotides, the CDR3 is TGTGCCAGCAGCCCCCTGGGACAGCTCAATTTT. This chain joins TRBV2 and TRBJ1-4; 7 bases align to TRBD1. CDR3 length equals 11 residues. The germline CDR1 and CDR2 sequences are SNHLY and FYNNEI.